This TCR beta chain was recovered during a study of beta chain features in type 1 diabetes. Naive, central memory, regulatory and stem cell-like memory cells within the CD4+ compartment were sorted using CD45RO/CCR7/CD25/CD127/CD95/CD27. As every portion of the isolated RNA was reverse transcribed, the sequencing read expressed TCRB transcripts. About 3.57 million reads per sample were averaged for naive, central memory and regulatory samples. Clones were read by immunoSEQ multiplex PCR, and TCRdb kept only the in-frame ones, dropping some. The top ten clones hold over 5.5% of a sample with 250,000 to 350,000 clones, 11% to 15% of them seen once. CDR3 length: 14 amino acids. The germline V gene encodes CDR1 SGHTA and CDR2 FQGTGA. V lost 5 bases, J lost 3 bases, and 12 bases lay in between. This clone has more than one count but fewer than ten. Its antigen is still unknown. Study-wide results and limits: All four CD4+ subsets from Type 1 diabetes patients carried moderately but significantly shorter TCRB CDR3s. Any HLA-type effect on TCRB rearrangement remained unresolved here.

The rearrangement links TRBV7-3 to TRBJ2-3, with D possibly TRBD2 on 6 matching bases. The source of this sequence is a man younger than 45 in good health. The sequencing sample was made of central memory CD4+ T cells from blood. The DNA of the CDR3 is TGTGCCAGCAGCCCACCGGGAGTGACAGATACGCAGTATTTT. It encodes CASSPPGVTDTQYF.